This T cell receptor beta chain was retrieved from a study of blood T cell repertoires in COVID-19. Overall study: The cDNA or gDNA used as material had been derived from T cells, B-cell-depleted T cells, or PBMCs.

Trimming cost V 3 bases and J 0 bases, with 9 bases left between them. Per germline, CDR1 SEHNR and CDR2 FQNEAQ (reference sequence). This CDR3 contains 15 residues. As originally analysed: Amplification of reference gene primers provided the estimated nucleated cell counts. TCRdb keeps only in-frame clones here, not all; method: immunoSEQ multiplex PCR. V, J and clone size derive from that table, while D and trimming were established from the DNA sequence. The table lists under 300,000 clones, under 85% of them singletons, with roughly 2% in the top ten. This chain uses TRBV7-9 with TRBJ1-3, with D unclear. This sequence was found in a young man who had recovered from COVID-19. The sequencing sample was made of peripheral blood. The CDR3 DNA follows: TGTGCCAGCAGCTTGTGGCCGCACTCTGGAAACACCATATATTTT. As protein: CASSLWPHSGNTIYF.